Listed below are T cell receptor beta chains from one sample, sequenced in a study of early T cells in non-severe SARS-CoV-2 infection. TCRdb recomputed calls from the 5' RACE reads with MiXCR, one row per CDR3 protein. Of roughly 93,000 distinct CDR3 sequences in the sample, about 11% were seen once. The sample consisted of whole blood. These receptors were obtained from an adult who was a healthcare worker with PCR-confirmed SARS-CoV-2 infection or an uninfected control (not recorded which). CDR3s include the opening cysteine and the closing phenylalanine or tryptophan. A D gene is named only where the DNA matches it firmly. Expanded clones are given a class, and other clones once, few, many or no size at all.

J gene: TRBJ1-1; CDR3 length: 15; D gene: TRBD1; V gene: TRBV7-9; clone size: few; CDR3 protein: CASSSTGAKGTEAFF; CDR3 DNA: TGTGCCAGCAGCTCCACAGGGGCCAAGGGGACTGAAGCTTTCTTT
J gene: TRBJ2-1; CDR3 length: 16; D gene: TRBD2; V gene: TRBV24-1; clone size: many; CDR3 protein: CATSGLADSSYNEQFF; CDR3 DNA: TGTGCCACCTCCGGACTAGCGGACAGCTCCTACAATGAGCAGTTCTTC
J gene: TRBJ2-1; CDR3 length: 17; D gene: NA; V gene: TRBV7-8; clone size: few; CDR3 protein: CASSPSPRTVSYNEQFF; CDR3 DNA: TGTGCCAGCAGCCCGAGCCCACGGACAGTCTCCTACAATGAGCAGTTCTTC
J gene: TRBJ2-7; CDR3 length: 10; D gene: NA; V gene: TRBV20-1; clone size: once; CDR3 protein: CSASSYEQYF; CDR3 DNA: TGCAGTGCCAGTTCGTACGAGCAGTACTTC
J gene: TRBJ1-1; CDR3 length: 12; D gene: NA; V gene: TRBV29-1; clone size: once; CDR3 protein: CSVGKRGTEAFF; CDR3 DNA: TGCAGCGTCGGCAAGAGGGGCACTGAAGCTTTCTTT
J gene: TRBJ2-2; CDR3 length: 14; D gene: NA; V gene: TRBV20-1; clone size: NA; CDR3 protein: CSASSQGEAGELFF; CDR3 DNA: TGCAGTGCTAGTTCGCAGGGAGAGGCCGGGGAGCTGTTTTTT
J gene: TRBJ2-2; CDR3 length: 14; D gene: TRBD1; V gene: TRBV20-1; clone size: many; CDR3 protein: CSAGQGANTGELFF; CDR3 DNA: TGCAGTGCTGGACAGGGGGCGAACACCGGGGAGCTGTTTTTT
J gene: TRBJ1-4; CDR3 length: 15; D gene: NA; V gene: TRBV4-1; clone size: NA; CDR3 protein: CASSQLSGTGFWLFF; CDR3 DNA: TGCGCCAGCAGCCAACTTTCAGGTACAGGATTTTGGCTGTTTTTT
J gene: TRBJ2-1; CDR3 length: 11; D gene: NA; V gene: TRBV28; clone size: NA; CDR3 protein: CASSSGLEQFF; CDR3 DNA: TGTGCCAGCAGTTCTGGTCTTGAGCAGTTCTTC
J gene: TRBJ2-1; CDR3 length: 16; D gene: TRBD2; V gene: TRBV9; clone size: many; CDR3 protein: CASSVVGSGAYNEQFF; CDR3 DNA: TGTGCCAGCAGCGTAGTAGGTAGCGGGGCCTACAATGAGCAGTTCTTC
J gene: TRBJ2-7; CDR3 length: 14; D gene: TRBD1; V gene: TRBV6-2/TRBV6-3; clone size: many; CDR3 protein: CASSYGQGAYEQYF; CDR3 DNA: TGTGCCAGCAGTTACGGGCAGGGGGCCTACGAGCAGTACTTC
J gene: TRBJ2-6; CDR3 length: 17; D gene: NA; V gene: TRBV27; clone size: NA; CDR3 protein: CASSFLQGKSGANVLTF; CDR3 DNA: TGTGCCAGCAGCTTTTTACAGGGAAAGTCTGGGGCCAACGTCCTGACTTTC
J gene: TRBJ1-1; CDR3 length: 17; D gene: TRBD1; V gene: TRBV20-1; clone size: few; CDR3 protein: CSASTPRRGRVNTEAFF; CDR3 DNA: TGCAGTGCTAGTACCCCGCGGAGGGGGCGCGTGAACACTGAAGCTTTCTTT
J gene: TRBJ2-2; CDR3 length: 15; D gene: NA; V gene: TRBV28; clone size: NA; CDR3 protein: CASSPLDQNTGELFF; CDR3 DNA: TGTGCCAGCAGTCCCCTGGACCAGAACACCGGGGAGCTGTTTTTT
J gene: TRBJ2-7; CDR3 length: 12; D gene: NA; V gene: TRBV20-1; clone size: NA; CDR3 protein: CSAPDSSYEQYF; CDR3 DNA: TGCAGTGCCCCCGACAGCTCTTACGAGCAGTACTTC
J gene: TRBJ1-6; CDR3 length: 17; D gene: TRBD1; V gene: TRBV20-1; clone size: NA; CDR3 protein: CSARGGGQGAYNSPLHF; CDR3 DNA: TGCAGTGCTAGAGGGGGAGGACAGGGGGCCTATAATTCACCCCTCCACTTT
J gene: TRBJ2-3; CDR3 length: 12; D gene: NA; V gene: TRBV12-3/TRBV12-4; clone size: many; CDR3 protein: CASRAQGDTQYF; CDR3 DNA: TGTGCCAGCAGGGCACAGGGAGATACGCAGTATTTT
J gene: TRBJ1-1; CDR3 length: 12; D gene: NA; V gene: TRBV29-1; clone size: many; CDR3 protein: CSVERGNTEAFF; CDR3 DNA: TGCAGCGTTGAAAGGGGGAACACTGAAGCTTTCTTT
J gene: TRBJ1-2; CDR3 length: 13; D gene: TRBD1; V gene: TRBV28; clone size: few; CDR3 protein: CASSKDRNYGYTF; CDR3 DNA: TGTGCCAGCAGCAAGGACAGGAACTATGGCTACACCTTC
J gene: TRBJ2-7; CDR3 length: 13; D gene: NA; V gene: TRBV28; clone size: NA; CDR3 protein: CASVDATSYEQYF; CDR3 DNA: TGTGCCAGCGTGGACGCAACCTCCTACGAGCAGTACTTC
J gene: TRBJ1-3; CDR3 length: 16; D gene: TRBD1; V gene: TRBV2; clone size: many; CDR3 protein: CASSEWGDSSGNTIYF; CDR3 DNA: TGTGCCAGCAGTGAATGGGGGGACAGCTCTGGAAACACCATATATTTT
J gene: TRBJ2-2; CDR3 length: 12; D gene: NA; V gene: TRBV20-1; clone size: once; CDR3 protein: CSARQGSGELFF; CDR3 DNA: TGCAGTGCTAGACAGGGGTCCGGGGAGCTGTTTTTT
J gene: TRBJ1-2; CDR3 length: 15; D gene: NA; V gene: TRBV10-2; clone size: NA; CDR3 protein: CASSEFSVETYGYTF; CDR3 DNA: TGCGCCAGCAGTGAGTTCTCCGTGGAGACCTATGGCTACACCTTC
J gene: TRBJ2-1; CDR3 length: 14; D gene: NA; V gene: TRBV4-1; clone size: few; CDR3 protein: CASSSPGQSNEQFF; CDR3 DNA: TGCGCCAGCAGCTCTCCCGGACAGTCCAATGAGCAGTTCTTC
J gene: TRBJ1-3; CDR3 length: 16; D gene: NA; V gene: TRBV6-6; clone size: NA; CDR3 protein: CASSYSPGVLNNTIYF; CDR3 DNA: TGTGCCAGCAGTTACTCCCCGGGGGTTTTAAATAACACCATATATTTT
J gene: TRBJ2-2; CDR3 length: 14; D gene: NA; V gene: TRBV7-2; clone size: few; CDR3 protein: CASSLEGSTGELFF; CDR3 DNA: TGTGCCAGCAGCTTAGAAGGGTCGACCGGGGAGCTGTTTTTT
J gene: TRBJ2-1; CDR3 length: 13; D gene: TRBD1; V gene: TRBV7-2; clone size: NA; CDR3 protein: CASSNDRGGEQFF; CDR3 DNA: TGTGCCAGCAGCAACGACAGGGGTGGTGAGCAGTTCTTC
J gene: TRBJ1-2; CDR3 length: 14; D gene: TRBD1; V gene: TRBV7-3; clone size: NA; CDR3 protein: CASSLTKGARGYTF; CDR3 DNA: TGTGCCAGCAGCTTAACGAAGGGGGCTCGAGGCTACACCTTC
J gene: TRBJ1-2; CDR3 length: 17; D gene: NA; V gene: TRBV12-3/TRBV12-4; clone size: NA; CDR3 protein: CASSPHQRGRANYGYTF; CDR3 DNA: TGTGCCAGCAGTCCCCACCAGAGGGGGAGAGCTAACTATGGCTACACCTTC
J gene: TRBJ1-1; CDR3 length: 11; D gene: NA; V gene: TRBV30; clone size: few; CDR3 protein: CAWSEGPEAFF; CDR3 DNA: TGTGCCTGGAGTGAGGGTCCTGAAGCTTTCTTT
J gene: TRBJ1-2; CDR3 length: 13; D gene: NA; V gene: TRBV7-3; clone size: few; CDR3 protein: CASSWSGAQPHTF; CDR3 DNA: TGTGCCAGCAGCTGGTCGGGAGCGCAGCCTCACACCTTC
J gene: TRBJ1-3; CDR3 length: 11; D gene: NA; V gene: TRBV7-9; clone size: few; CDR3 protein: CASSFGNTIYF; CDR3 DNA: TGTGCCAGCAGCTTCGGTAACACCATATATTTT
J gene: TRBJ2-5; CDR3 length: 14; D gene: NA; V gene: TRBV7-9; clone size: NA; CDR3 protein: CASSVTGGQETQYF; CDR3 DNA: TGTGCCAGCAGCGTGACAGGAGGCCAAGAGACCCAGTACTTC
J gene: TRBJ2-7; CDR3 length: 14; D gene: NA; V gene: TRBV7-6; clone size: many; CDR3 protein: CASSLAGLNYEQYF; CDR3 DNA: TGTGCCAGCAGCTTAGCCGGGTTAAACTACGAGCAGTACTTC
J gene: TRBJ1-1; CDR3 length: 14; D gene: NA; V gene: TRBV5-1; clone size: many; CDR3 protein: CASSLRGLNTEAFF; CDR3 DNA: TGCGCCAGCAGCTTGCGGGGGCTGAACACTGAAGCTTTCTTT
J gene: TRBJ2-7; CDR3 length: 14; D gene: NA; V gene: TRBV29-1; clone size: once; CDR3 protein: CSVESQSLTYEQYF; CDR3 DNA: TGCAGCGTTGAAAGTCAGTCCCTAACCTACGAGCAGTACTTC
J gene: TRBJ2-1; CDR3 length: 13; D gene: TRBD2; V gene: TRBV29-1; clone size: few; CDR3 protein: CSVRTSGSAWQFF; CDR3 DNA: TGCAGCGTCAGGACTAGCGGTAGCGCTTGGCAGTTCTTC
J gene: TRBJ2-3; CDR3 length: 14; D gene: TRBD2; V gene: TRBV2; clone size: NA; CDR3 protein: CASTPGPGGDTQYF; CDR3 DNA: TGTGCCAGCACCCCAGGGCCGGGAGGGGATACGCAGTATTTT
J gene: TRBJ2-7; CDR3 length: 14; D gene: TRBD2; V gene: TRBV15; clone size: NA; CDR3 protein: CATSSGTTMYEQYF; CDR3 DNA: TGTGCCACCAGCTCCGGGACTACCATGTACGAGCAGTACTTC
J gene: TRBJ2-1; CDR3 length: 11; D gene: NA; V gene: TRBV28; clone size: few; CDR3 protein: CASSFTRGQFF; CDR3 DNA: TGTGCCAGCAGTTTTACCCGGGGGCAGTTCTTC